This TCR beta chain came from a study of neurological immune-mediated disorders (dated by TCRdb to between 2018 and 2021). Turning to the overall study: Among the roughly 34 multiple sclerosis patients, relapsing-remitting MS was present in some 31 and secondary progressive MS was present in 3. The study compared peripheral blood TCR-beta repertoires of HTLV-I-associated myelopathy (HAM/TSP) patients, multiple sclerosis patients and healthy controls using UMI-based sequencing. The roughly 100 TCR-beta libraries covered PBMC samples along with longitudinal samples, technical triplicates, and paired sorted CD4+ and CD8+ T-cell subsets. The cohort was made up of approximately 71 subjects, consisting of about 15 HAM/TSP patients, some 34 multiple sclerosis patients and 20 healthy controls.

This clonotype was seen more than once but under ten times. The antigen it recognizes is unknown. One base away there is no much larger clone; base qualities are not given. Findings and caveats that apply to the study as a whole: Across subjects, expanded clones never shared an identical CDR3 amino acid sequence, which suggests that the TCR-beta repertoires in every group were private. TCR clonal expansion was highest in HAM/TSP patients and lowest in MS patients, with MS patients falling below even healthy controls. No clinical or MRI features were associated with the MS cluster, and the authors said that larger cohorts are needed. In a phylogenetic analysis, the repertoires of 18 out of 34 MS patients fell into a single cluster of related CDR3 sequences, pointing to a possible signature at the repertoire level.

cDNA synthesis used template-switch 5'RACE with a primer carrying a 10-nucleotide random unique molecular identifier tagging each TCR transcript. Over 180 million TCR-beta sequences, covering 15-18 subjects, were produced in each sequencing run. The RNeasy kit was used to extract total RNA. The KAPA Real-time Library Amplification kit was used to amplify TCR-beta VDJ regions with primers targeting the TCR constant region and the 5'RACE anchor. Sample indexes and Illumina adaptors were added in a first PCR, and a second PCR then increased library yield. After Ampure bead purification, the roughly 650 bp TCR product was size-selected on a 2% E-gel SizeSelection system. Before pooling, library quality was assessed on a Bioanalyzer, concentration was determined with Qubit, and library quantification was performed with the Kapa Library Quantification kit. An Illumina HiSeq 2500 was used to sequence the libraries paired-end at 2 x 150 bp. To increase sequence diversity, roughly 24-31% phiX was spiked into each library pool. As for the authors' bioinformatics: The UMI-based MiGEC pipeline processed quality-filtered reads and removed over 85% of raw TCR sequences during error correction. IMGT germline references were used for aligning VDJ genes, and each clonotype was defined as a unique CDR3 amino acid sequence together with its V-J genes. Clonal expansion, Shannon diversity, and CDR3 relatedness (CalcPairwiseDistances, ClusterSamples) were evaluated with VDJtools, and phylogenetic trees were built with CLCbio workbench. A clone was classed as expanded if it had 8 or more unique UMIs, a cutoff based on coefficient-of-variation modelling across technical triplicates. Using fastp at Q25 and MiXCR, TCRdb reprocessed the public reads and kept productive beta chains. Entries that share a CDR3 protein sequence are merged under the most common genes and DNA. The V and J calls were not made by the authors but by TCRdb's processing. This sample comprises approximately 50,000 distinct CDR3 sequences, less than 4% of them detected only once. The ten largest clones take up roughly 7.1% of the sample.

Libraries from unsorted PBMCs were made from 2 million PBMCs kept in RNAlater at -80 degrees C until RNA extraction. Multiple sclerosis patients were enrolled in a US clinical protocol evaluating disease progression by magnetic resonance imaging. Peripheral blood was subjected to Ficoll-Hypaque density gradient centrifugation to isolate PBMCs, which were then cryopreserved in liquid nitrogen. The source is a man aged 55 to 69 with multiple sclerosis. The sequencing input was PBMCs.

At the DNA level, the sequence is TGCAGTGCTAACCAGTCCTCAAAGGGAAATGAAGCTTTCTTT. Its translation is CSANQSSKGNEAFF. This sequence uses TRBV20-1 and TRBJ1-1; no D gene is confidently identified. CDR1 and CDR2 (DFQATT, SNEGSKA) derive from the germline V gene (reference sequence). V is cut by 4 bases and J by 7 bases, and the space between the germline ends is 19 bases. Taken from cysteine to phenylalanine, the CDR3 has 14 residues. Only the CDR3 DNA stays, 42 bases, in frame from base 1.